Each of the 32 T cell receptor beta chains below was sequenced from the same sample in a study of T cells after yellow fever vaccination (dated by TCRdb to the late 2010s). In the paper's terms, the treatment or condition label means: live attenuated yellow fever vaccine strain. Libraries were constructed by 5' RACE. Sequenced on an Illumina HiSeq 2500. TCRdb applied fastp at Q25 and MiXCR to the public reads, then kept only in-frame beta chains. Each record represents a unique CDR3 protein, reported with the most common genes and DNA among its rows. This sample is represented by nearly 550,000 distinct CDR3 sequences; 15% to 20% of them were singletons. 14% of the sample lies in the top ten. Sample: PBMCs, taken 15 days after the yellow fever booster vaccination. These receptors were obtained from a man aged 25-45 years who received the YFV17D yellow fever vaccine.

This clonotype has more than one count but fewer than ten. The chain combines TRBV19 with TRBJ2-1, with no clear D. The CDR3 sequence is 11 residues long. CDR1 and CDR2 from the germline V gene are LNHDA and SQIVND (reference sequence). V was clipped by 1 base and J by 7 bases, with 2 bases between them. The CDR3: CASSIANEQFF. In DNA, the CDR3 is TGTGCCAGTAGTATAGCGAATGAGCAGTTCTTC.

The chain recombines TRBV29-1 with TRBJ2-1; D is undetermined. The CDR3 is 14 residues long. V lost 6 bases to trimming and J lost 9 bases, with 21 bases between them. CDR1 and CDR2 (germline): SQVTM, ANQGSEA. The CDR3 protein is CSVGFLEKKREQFF. CDR3 nucleotides: TGCAGCGTAGGGTTTCTAGAAAAGAAACGTGAGCAGTTCTTC.

V is TRBV6-2 or TRBV6-3 and J is TRBJ2-5, with 7 bases lining up with TRBD1. This CDR3 spans 16 amino acids. Looked up from germline, CDR1 is MNHEY and CDR2 is SVGEGT. The trim removed 4 bases at V and 7 bases at J, leaving 15 bases unmatched. The CDR3 DNA is TGTGCCAGCAGTTCTCCGGACAGGAGCCCCTCCGGGACCCAGTACTTC. This encodes CASSSPDRSPSGTQYF.

The V call is TRBV7-2, the J call TRBJ2-7, with D possibly being TRBD1 (5 bases). Germline V gene data show CDR1 as SGHTA and CDR2 as FQGNSA. Trimming stripped 4 bases from V and 4 bases from J, with 17 bases between. This CDR3 contains 15 residues. The DNA for the CDR3 is TGTGCCAGCAGCTCACCCCGGCAGGGAATATACGAGCAGTACTTC. This sequence encodes CASSSPRQGIYEQYF.

The chain employs TRBV7-2 and TRBJ2-3, with D unclear. Germline-derived CDR1 and CDR2 are SGHTA and FQGNSA. The CDR3 length is 15 residues. The ends were cut back, 4 bases at V and 4 bases at J, with 15 bases in the middle. The CDR3 coding sequence is TGTGCCAGCAGCTCCGACTCCCTACTGGCAGATACGCAGTATTTT. The encoded protein is CASSSDSLLADTQYF.

This clonotype has a count of ten or more. This chain uses TRBV20-1 with TRBJ2-1; 11 nucleotides line up with TRBD1. The germline CDR1 and CDR2 sequences are DFQATT and SNEGSKA (reference sequence). Unmatched junction bases numbered 3, after V lost 6 bases and J lost 8 bases. The CDR3 covers 12 residues. The CDR3 protein is CSARTGGDEQFF. In DNA form, the CDR3 reads TGCAGTGCCCGGACAGGGGGCGATGAGCAGTTCTTC.

This clonotype was seen more than once but under ten times. V usage is TRBV29-1 and J usage is TRBJ2-1; the match to TRBD2 covers 13 bases. The CDR3 is made up of 17 amino acids. V gave up 4 bases and J gave up 9 bases; unmatched junction bases: 15. The germline gives CDR1 SQVTM, CDR2 ANQGSEA. The CDR3 region has the DNA TGCAGCGTTGCACGACTAGCGGGAGGAGCTTCGTTTGGTGAGCAGTTCTTC. Protein sequence: CSVARLAGGASFGEQFF.

The chain combines TRBV7-8 with TRBJ2-1; no clear D gene. V dropped 8 bases and J dropped 5 bases, with 13 bases sitting between them. The CDR3 has 13 amino acids. Germline V lookup: CDR1 SGHVS, CDR2 FQNEAQ. The CDR3 region is CASQPRRHNEQFF. DNA of the CDR3: TGTGCCAGCCAACCAAGGCGCCACAATGAGCAGTTCTTC.

The rearrangement links TRBV9 to TRBJ2-2, with TRBD1 identical over 10 bases. This CDR3 has 15 amino acids. The germline gives CDR1 SGDLS, CDR2 YYNGEE. V was clipped by 3 bases and J by 5 bases; unmatched bases: 4. This CDR3 is CASSGQGAWTGELFF. As DNA, the CDR3 is TGTGCCAGCAGCGGACAGGGGGCATGGACCGGGGAGCTGTTTTTT.

A few counts support this clonotype. V is TRBV7-9 and J is TRBJ1-1; D not certain. The CDR3 consists of 15 residues. V lost 5 bases and J 1 base, leaving 14 bases between the germline ends. Germline lookup yields CDR1 SEHNR and CDR2 FQNEAQ (reference sequence). The CDR3 DNA follows: TGTGCCAGCAGCGCCCGGGGAAGTCGGAACACTGAAGCTTTCTTT. It encodes CASSARGSRNTEAFF.

This clonotype was seen a handful of times. The chain uses TRBV6-1 and TRBJ2-6; no clear D. V was pared by 7 bases and J by 4 bases, with 11 bases between. This CDR3 has 14 residues. Germline V CDR1 and CDR2: MNHNS, SASEGT. CDR3 sequence reads: CASIHRTGANVLTF. CDR3 coding DNA: TGTGCCAGCATCCACCGAACCGGGGCCAACGTCCTGACTTTC.

This clonotype showed up just a few times. The chain combines TRBV30 with TRBJ1-1, with D unclear. Germline CDR1 reads GTSNPN; CDR2 reads SVGIG (reference sequence). V gave up 0 bases and J gave up 0 bases, with 5 bases separating them. This CDR3 is built from 13 residues. The CDR3, as DNA: TGTGCCTGGAGTGTCGGAGTGAACACTGAAGCTTTCTTT. Residues: CAWSVGVNTEAFF.

The chain joins TRBV5-1 to TRBJ2-1, with unresolved D. The CDR3 spans 17 residues. Per the germline V gene, CDR1 is SGHRS and CDR2 is YFSETQ. V was cut by 4 bases and J by 2 bases, with 19 bases left in between. The CDR3 protein is CASSPSVLEWPYNEQFF. The CDR3 DNA follows: TGCGCCAGCAGCCCGTCCGTGCTCGAATGGCCCTACAATGAGCAGTTCTTC. The full variable domain, rest sourced from reference TRBV5-1 and TRBJ2-1, is KAGVTQTPRYLIKTRGQQVTLSCSPISGHRSVSWYQQTPGQGLQFLFEYFSETQRNKGNFPGRFSGRQFSNSRSEMNVSTLELGDSALYLCASSPSVLEWPYNEQFFGPGTRLTVL.

This chain connects TRBV27 to TRBJ2-1; D is ambiguous. The CDR3 length is 14 residues. Between the trimmed V and J ends, which lost 8 bases and 5 bases, there was a span of 16 bases. Germline values: CDR1 MNHEY, CDR2 SMNVEV (reference sequence). Here the CDR3 DNA reads TGTGCCAGCGGATCTCTGCGCATCGACAATGAGCAGTTCTTC. Encoded protein: CASGSLRIDNEQFF.

The sample holds a few counts of this clonotype. The rearrangement joins TRBV19 to TRBJ2-3, with TRBD2 matching over 9 bases. Germline values: CDR1 LNHDA, CDR2 SQIVND (reference sequence). The CDR3 extends over 18 amino acids. J lost 3 bases, V lost 2 bases, and 12 bases had no gene match. Here the CDR3 DNA reads TGTGCCAGTAGTATATGGGGCGGCAGCGGGAGGAGGACAGATACGCAGTATTTT. Residues: CASSIWGGSGRRTDTQYF.

This chain connects TRBV27 to TRBJ2-3; weak D call: TRBD1 (6 bases). The CDR3 extends over 15 amino acids. Germline V gene lookup returns CDR1 MNHEY and CDR2 SMNVEV (reference sequence). Trimming pared 5 bases from V and 4 bases from J, leaving 16 bases between. CDR3 bases: TGTGCCAGCAGTCGCTCGCAGGGGTTGGCAGATACGCAGTATTTT. Translating it yields CASSRSQGLADTQYF.

This clonotype was observed a few times. The chain has TRBV6-2 or TRBV6-3 and TRBJ2-5; the D is unclear. Germline CDR1 and CDR2: MNHEY and SVGEGT. V was cut by 2 bases and J by 6 bases, with 13 bases left in between. The CDR3 totals 14 residues. This CDR3 reads CASSYPDLGQTQYF. CDR3 bases: TGTGCCAGCAGTTACCCGGACCTTGGTCAGACCCAGTACTTC.

This sequence joins TRBV6-1 and TRBJ2-7; D remains ambiguous. Deletions cut 6 bases from V and 3 bases from J, with 15 bases between. Germline V gives CDR1 MNHNS, CDR2 SASEGT. The CDR3 has 14 residues. CDR3 DNA: TGTGCCAGCAGACAAGTGATCGGCTTCTACGAGCAGTACTTC. Amino acid sequence: CASRQVIGFYEQYF.

This clonotype came up a few times. J is TRBJ2-2 and V is TRBV20-1, with a tentative D call TRBD1 (6 bases). V lost 6 bases, J lost 0 bases, and 17 bases lay in between. The CDR3 is 16 amino acids. Germline CDR1 is DFQATT and CDR2 is SNEGSKA (reference sequence). The CDR3 here is CSAGQRSLANTGELFF. CDR3 DNA sequence: TGCAGTGCCGGACAGAGGTCACTAGCGAACACCGGGGAGCTGTTTTTT.

A few counts support this clonotype. The genes are TRBV20-1 and TRBJ2-1; D gene unclear. Trimming stripped 3 bases from V and 0 bases from J, with 9 bases between. The germline V gene encodes CDR1 DFQATT and CDR2 SNEGSKA (reference sequence). CDR3 length: 14 amino acids. CDR3 nucleotide sequence: TGCAGTGCTAGCCCAAGCTTCTCCTACAATGAGCAGTTCTTC. Translated, it gives CSASPSFSYNEQFF.

V is TRBV29-1 and J is TRBJ2-6; the D is unclear. Germline CDR1 reads SQVTM; CDR2 reads ANQGSEA. The CDR3 totals 17 residues. Trimming took off 6 bases at V and 0 bases at J, with 18 bases between the two ends. The CDR3 protein is CSVADSGRSSGANVLTF. The CDR3 bases are TGCAGCGTCGCCGACTCCGGACGAAGCTCTGGGGCCAACGTCCTGACTTTC.

The chain has TRBV10-3 and TRBJ2-2; D not resolved. The CDR3 loop spans 13 amino acids. CDR1 ENHRY and CDR2 SYGVKD come from the germline V gene. V was shortened by 2 bases and J by 7 bases, with 8 bases between the two germline ends. CDR3 sequence: CAISETARGELFF. The CDR3 nucleotides read TGTGCCATCAGTGAGACGGCGCGCGGGGAGCTGTTTTTT.

In its sample, this clonotype was seen a few times. The chain carries TRBV10-3 and TRBJ2-5; 7 nucleotides line up with TRBD1. With 2 bases clipped from V and 3 bases from J, the junction kept 0 bases outside the gene matches. Looked up from germline, CDR1 is ENHRY and CDR2 is SYGVKD. This CDR3 spans 13 amino acids. Written as DNA, the CDR3 is TGTGCCATCAGTGAGGGGACAGAAGAGACCCAGTACTTC. This translates into CAISEGTEETQYF.

The chain carries TRBV4-3 and TRBJ1-3; weak D call: TRBD1 (5 bases). V was cut by 4 bases and J by 0 bases, with 7 bases left in between. Looked up from germline, CDR1 is LGHNA and CDR2 is YSLEER. The CDR3 runs 14 residues. DNA of the CDR3: TGCGCCAGCAGCCCAGGGACCTCTGGAAACACCATATATTTT. Translation gives CASSPGTSGNTIYF.

The V gene is TRBV28, the J gene TRBJ2-5; D assignment may be TRBD1 or TRBD2 (5 bases each). Trimming removed 8 bases at V and 7 bases at J, with 17 bases between. Per the germline V gene, CDR1 is MDHEN and CDR2 is SYDVKM. This CDR3 region has 13 residues. The CDR3 loop reads CASEGGGLVTQYF. The CDR3 nucleotides read TGTGCCAGCGAAGGTGGGGGTCTAGTGACCCAGTACTTC.

This clonotype was counted a single time. This chain links TRBV12-3 or TRBV12-4 with TRBJ2-2, with 8 bases that match TRBD1. The CDR3 has 14 residues. V was pared by 5 bases and J by 6 bases, with 5 bases of the junction left unmatched. In DNA form, the CDR3 reads TGTGCCAGCAGTCTCACGACAGGGGCCGGGGAGCTGTTTTTT. It is translated as CASSLTTGAGELFF.

This clonotype was seen a few times. V gene TRBV6-1 combines with J gene TRBJ2-1, with D possibly TRBD2 on 7 matching bases. The CDR3 has 16 amino acids. V lost 6 bases to trimming and J lost 0 bases, with 15 bases between them. CDR1 and CDR2 (germline): MNHNS, SASEGT. CDR3 region: CASSGGPPPSYNEQFF. The CDR3 bases are TGTGCCAGCAGCGGGGGGCCCCCCCCCTCCTACAATGAGCAGTTCTTC.

This clonotype was detected only a few times. V and J are TRBV5-1 and TRBJ2-3; unclear D gene. CDR3 length: 14 residues. The germline V gene has CDR1 SGHRS and CDR2 YFSETQ. Trimming took 3 bases from V and 3 from J, leaving 11 bases between them. The CDR3 here is CASSSTLGTDTQYF. Written as DNA, the CDR3 is TGCGCCAGCAGCTCGACCCTAGGGACAGATACGCAGTATTTT. The variable domain in full, completed from reference TRBV5-1 and TRBJ2-3, reads KAGVTQTPRYLIKTRGQQVTLSCSPISGHRSVSWYQQTPGQGLQFLFEYFSETQRNKGNFPGRFSGRQFSNSRSEMNVSTLELGDSALYLCASSSTLGTDTQYFGPGTRLTVL.

The table lists this clonotype with a few counts. CDR3 amino acids: CASGLAGLYEQYF. CDR3 DNA: TGCGCCAGCGGACTAGCGGGACTCTACGAGCAGTACTTC. This chain connects TRBV5-1 to TRBJ2-7, with 12 bases that match TRBD2. Germline lookup yields CDR1 SGHRS and CDR2 YFSETQ. This CDR3 contains 13 residues. The junction had 2 bases not matched to a gene; V was cut back by 7 bases and J by 3 bases.

The gene calls are TRBV10-1 and TRBJ2-1, with TRBD2 as a possible D gene (6 bases). Between the trimmed V and J ends, which lost 5 bases and 9 bases, there was a span of 14 bases. The germline V gene has CDR1 WNHNN and CDR2 SYGVQD (reference sequence). The CDR3 sequence is 13 residues long. CDR3 loop: CASSSSLGGEQFF. CDR3 sequence (DNA): TGCGCCAGCAGTTCGTCTTTGGGGGGTGAGCAGTTCTTC.

This chain joins TRBV5-1 and TRBJ2-1, with 8 bases lining up with TRBD2. Trimming cost V 0 bases and J 6 bases; bases outside gene matches: 8. In germline, CDR1 is SGHRS, CDR2 YFSETQ. The CDR3 sequence is 16 residues long. The CDR3 loop is CASSLEGTSLLNEQFF. The CDR3, as DNA: TGCGCCAGCAGCTTGGAGGGGACTAGTCTCCTCAATGAGCAGTTCTTC.

The chain combines TRBV12-3 or TRBV12-4 with TRBJ2-3, with D perhaps TRBD2 (6 bases). CDR3 length: 14 amino acids. V lost 4 bases to trimming and J lost 4 bases, with 12 bases between them. CDR3 DNA: TGTGCCAGCAGTTCCCCGACTAGTTCAGATACGCAGTATTTT. The encoded protein is CASSSPTSSDTQYF.